This TCR beta chain came from a study of shared clonotypes between healthy human individuals. Whole-study results and caveats: About 5% was the fraction of naive CD4 clonotypes found shared across several donors. Owing to a small donor count, the genetic and exposure-history diversity represented was limited. Shared clonotypes across all four donors exceeded non-shared ones in generation probability.

In germline, CDR1 is MNHNY, CDR2 SVGAGI (reference sequence). V shed 6 bases, J shed 0 bases, and the junction held 6 bases outside the gene matches. This CDR3 region has 16 residues. As regards this clone: Its antigen remains unidentified.

Naive CD8 cells were CD45RO-negative, positively selected for CCR7, excluding terminally differentiated effector memory CD45RA+ cells. In the study's own analysis: Junction-only sequences produced by ImmunoSEQ had no quality scores, so filtering differed. Sequencing was performed with immunoSEQ multiplex PCR; in TCRdb, only in-frame clones are kept and a portion is missing. From that table come the V and J calls and clone size; the DNA was used to work out D and trimming. The sample contains about 2.1 million clones, approximately 94% of which appear only once. The chain combines TRBV6-6 with TRBJ2-5; 11 bases match TRBD2. This TCR was recovered from a young man in good health. Some clones in this sample may be carry-over from other donors' samples. The sequencing input was naive CD8+ T cells from PBMCs. The DNA for the CDR3 is TGTGCCAGCAGCTCCGGGACTAGCGGTAACCAAGAGACCCAGTACTTC. It translates to CASSSGTSGNQETQYF.